The 23 T cell receptor beta chains listed next were all sequenced from one sample in a study of Ad26.COV2.S vaccination and SARS-CoV-2 variants. Treatment of the sample: around 19 received Ad26.COV2.S at low or high dose, single or two shots; about five received placebo; per-sample allocation not given. Specimen acquisition occurred on day 63 following the initial vaccine or placebo injection. Some clones are missing from TCRdb's copy, which holds only in-frame ones; the method was immunoSEQ multiplex PCR. In the table there are fewer than 500,000 clones, less than 95% of which are singletons. The starting material was peripheral blood, obtained in a trial of Ad26.COV2.S vaccine versus placebo. These receptors were collected from a person between 18 and 65 years old who received the Ad26.COV2.S COVID-19 vaccine or a placebo.

This clone has only one observation. This chain links TRBV30 with TRBJ2-1; 13 bases are shared with TRBD2. Looked up from germline, CDR1 is GTSNPN and CDR2 is SVGIG (reference sequence). Trimming took 2 bases from V and 7 from J; bases not matched to a gene: 2. The CDR3 sequence is 14 residues long. This CDR3 reads CAWSWTSGSNEQFF. The CDR3 DNA sequence: TGTGCCTGGAGTTGGACTAGCGGGAGTAATGAGCAGTTCTTC.

The chain joins TRBV3-1 (or the pseudogene TRBV3-2) to TRBJ2-2; weak D call: TRBD1 (5 bases). Germline V gene data show CDR1 as LGHDT and CDR2 as YNNKEL (reference sequence). Trimming removed 4 bases from V and 2 bases from J, with 14 bases in between. The CDR3 has 16 residues. The CDR3 DNA reads TGTGCCAGCAGCCCCGATGGGGCAGGAAACACCGGGGAGCTGTTTTTT. It encodes CASSPDGAGNTGELFF.

The chain recombines TRBV3-1 (or the pseudogene TRBV3-2) with TRBJ2-3; a weak D match, TRBD2 (5 bases). V gave up 0 bases and J gave up 2 bases, with 12 bases separating them. This CDR3 has 16 amino acids. Germline V CDR1 and CDR2: LGHDT, YNNKEL (reference sequence). DNA of the CDR3: TGTGCCAGCAGCCAAGATCGCCTAGCTTTCACAGATACGCAGTATTTT. This encodes CASSQDRLAFTDTQYF.

This clone was counted once. The V call is TRBV18, the J call TRBJ1-2; a possible D gene is TRBD1 (5 bases). This CDR3 region has 14 residues. The germline gives CDR1 KGHSH, CDR2 LQKENI. With 5 bases removed from V and 1 base from J, the gap between germline ends came to 11 bases. CDR3 sequence reads: CASSIGANNYGYTF. CDR3 in DNA: TGTGCCAGCTCAATAGGGGCGAATAACTATGGCTACACCTTC.

This chain joins TRBV18 and TRBJ2-2; TRBD2 matches 7 bases. The J segment lost 4 bases and the V segment lost 2 bases, leaving 4 bases of the junction unmatched. Germline CDR1 KGHSH, CDR2 LQKENI. This CDR3 has 15 residues. CDR3 nucleotide sequence: TGTGCCAGCTCACCAGGGAGGGAAGCCACCGGGGAGCTGTTTTTT. Translated: CASSPGREATGELFF.

The chain recombines TRBV29-1 with TRBJ2-7; D may be TRBD1 or TRBD2 (5 bases each). The CDR3 runs 10 residues. V lost 4 bases and J 5 bases, leaving 6 bases between the germline ends. The germline V gene has CDR1 SQVTM and CDR2 ANQGSEA. The CDR3 bases are TGCAGCGTTGTGGGGGACGAGCAGTACTTC. Its protein product is CSVVGDEQYF.

The rearrangement uses TRBV2 and TRBJ2-7, with 10 bases matching TRBD1. The J segment lost 3 bases and the V segment lost 4 bases, leaving 3 bases of the junction unmatched. The CDR3 has 14 residues. Germline V gene data show CDR1 as SNHLY and CDR2 as FYNNEI. The CDR3 DNA reads as TGTGCCAGCAGTGCGGACAGGGGGGTCTACGAGCAGTACTTC. Translating it yields CASSADRGVYEQYF.

This chain uses TRBV7-2 with TRBJ1-5, with D unresolved. Trimming removed 1 base at V and 0 bases at J, with 13 bases between. This CDR3 spans 17 amino acids. Germline lookup yields CDR1 SGHTA and CDR2 FQGNSA. CDR3 bases: TGTGCCAGCAGCTTAGGATCGGACGATTATAGCAATCAGCCCCAGCATTTT. Its translation is CASSLGSDDYSNQPQHF.

This clone came up once. This sequence joins TRBV5-1 and TRBJ1-6; possibly TRBD1 for D (6 bases). V lost 4 bases and J lost 7, with 12 bases in between. The CDR3 extends over 14 amino acids. Per germline, CDR1 SGHRS and CDR2 YFSETQ. DNA for the CDR3: TGCGCCAGCAGCCAGGACAGCCCGAATTCACCCCTCCACTTT. Amino acids: CASSQDSPNSPLHF.

This chain uses TRBV24-1 with TRBJ2-1; TRBD2 matches at 10 bases. The V and J ends lost 2 bases and 3 bases, in that order; junction bases with no gene match: 12. The CDR3 is made up of 19 amino acids. The germline CDR1 and CDR2 sequences are KGHDR and SFDVKD. CDR3 sequence (DNA): TGTGCCACCAGTGATTCGTGGGCTAGCGGGAGTCTCGGCTACAATGAGCAGTTCTTC. Protein sequence: CATSDSWASGSLGYNEQFF.

The chain couples TRBV10-3 to TRBJ2-2; 9 positions agree with TRBD2. Germline V gene data show CDR1 as ENHRY and CDR2 as SYGVKD. There are 14 residues in the CDR3. The V gene end was trimmed by 11 bases and the J gene end by 3 bases; junction bases not matched to a gene: 7. The CDR3 loop is CASLQREDTGELFF. The CDR3 coding sequence is TGTGCCTCCCTCCAGCGGGAGGACACCGGGGAGCTGTTTTTT.

The V call is TRBV6-5, the J call TRBJ2-2; 7 bases agree with TRBD1. This CDR3 is 14 amino acids long. The V gene end was trimmed by 6 bases and the J gene end by 4 bases; junction bases not matched to a gene: 5. Germline-derived CDR1 and CDR2 are MNHEY and SVGAGI. In nucleotides, the CDR3 is TGTGCCAGCAGCCGACAGGGCACCACCGGGGAGCTGTTTTTT. It codes for CASSRQGTTGELFF.

This chain links TRBV5-6 with TRBJ2-3, with 9 bases identical to TRBD2. Germline values: CDR1 SGHDT, CDR2 YYEEEE. CDR3 length: 15 residues. V lost 0 bases and J lost 1; bases outside the gene matches: 0. The CDR3 spells CASSLVAGGTDTQYF. In nucleotides, the CDR3 is TGTGCCAGCAGCTTGGTAGCGGGAGGCACAGATACGCAGTATTTT.

The V gene is TRBV14, the J gene TRBJ1-4; D is ambiguous. Germline assignment: CDR1 SGHDN and CDR2 FVKESK. The CDR3 is 14 residues long. Trimming removed 4 bases at V and 8 bases at J, with 14 bases between. This chain's CDR3 is CASSPLGGREKLFF. DNA of the CDR3: TGTGCCAGCAGCCCTCTAGGAGGGAGGGAAAAACTGTTTTTT.

The rearrangement uses TRBV29-1 and TRBJ2-7; D remains unclear. Trimming pared 5 bases from V and 0 bases from J, leaving 11 bases between. The germline gives CDR1 SQVTM, CDR2 ANQGSEA. This CDR3 region has 13 residues. The CDR3 reads CSVRAGPSYEQYF. The CDR3 DNA reads as TGCAGCGTTAGGGCAGGCCCCTCCTACGAGCAGTACTTC.

This chain uses TRBV20-1 with TRBJ2-5; no clear D gene. V was clipped by 0 bases and J by 5 bases, with 4 bases between them. Germline V gives CDR1 DFQATT, CDR2 SNEGSKA (reference sequence). The CDR3 contains 11 residues. Here the CDR3 reads CSARDMETQYF. The CDR3 DNA follows: TGCAGTGCTAGAGATATGGAGACCCAGTACTTC.

In its sample, this clone was seen once. The chain uses TRBV14 and TRBJ2-5; TRBD2 matches at 11 bases. This CDR3 contains 20 residues. The germline V gene encodes CDR1 SGHDN and CDR2 FVKESK. The junction had 16 bases not matched to a gene; V was cut back by 0 bases and J by 4 bases. The CDR3 reads CASSQDLPGLAGERVETQYF. CDR3 in DNA: TGTGCCAGCAGCCAAGATCTACCAGGACTAGCGGGCGAGAGGGTAGAGACCCAGTACTTC.

This sequence joins TRBV5-1 and TRBJ1-4; D perhaps matches TRBD1 (5 bases). Germline values: CDR1 SGHRS, CDR2 YFSETQ. Between the trimmed V and J ends, which lost 6 bases and 3 bases, there was a span of 6 bases. CDR3 length equals 12 residues. The CDR3 DNA sequence: TGCGCCAGCAAGGGGTCTAATGAAAAACTGTTTTTT. It encodes CASKGSNEKLFF.

This clone was recorded a few times. The V call is TRBV3-1 (or the pseudogene TRBV3-2), the J call TRBJ2-5; 10 bases are a match to TRBD2. V lost 1 base and J lost 0; bases outside the gene matches: 8. The CDR3 contains 18 residues. The germline V gene encodes CDR1 LGHDT and CDR2 YNNKEL (reference sequence). The CDR3 DNA follows: TGTGCCAGCAGCCAAGCTCCGGGACTAGCGACTAACCAAGAGACCCAGTACTTC. It yields the protein CASSQAPGLATNQETQYF.

This clone occurred once. The chain uses TRBV28 and TRBJ1-6; D perhaps matches TRBD1 (6 bases). V dropped 6 bases and J dropped 13 bases, with 10 bases sitting between them. Germline CDR1 is MDHEN and CDR2 is SYDVKM. The CDR3 consists of 11 residues. The CDR3 reads CASRRGDPLHF. In nucleotides, the CDR3 is TGTGCCAGCAGGAGGGGGGATCCCCTCCACTTT.

The chain has TRBV7-9 and TRBJ1-1; 9 bases map to TRBD1. CDR1 SEHNR and CDR2 FQNEAQ come from the germline V gene (reference sequence). J gave up 1 base and V 6 bases, and 9 bases lay outside the gene matches. CDR3 length: 16 residues. DNA of the CDR3: TGTGCCAGCAGTCGTACCGGGACAGGGCCGAACACTGAAGCTTTCTTT. The encoded protein is CASSRTGTGPNTEAFF.

J is TRBJ2-1 and V is TRBV7-8; the match to TRBD1 covers 10 bases. The CDR3 is 14 residues long. Germline V lookup: CDR1 SGHVS, CDR2 FQNEAQ. The junction had 12 bases not matched to a gene; V was cut back by 9 bases and J by 10 bases. CDR3 in amino acids: CASTGDRGLGEQFF. CDR3 sequence (DNA): TGTGCCAGTACCGGTGACAGGGGGCTGGGGGAGCAGTTCTTC.

The chain links TRBV30 to TRBJ2-2; D is possibly TRBD2 (6 bases). CDR3 length equals 14 residues. V lost 4 bases and J lost 1, with 10 bases in between. CDR1 is GTSNPN, CDR2 SVGIG, per germline (reference sequence). CDR3 region: CAWIPGLNTGELFF. In nucleotides, the CDR3 is TGTGCCTGGATCCCGGGACTGAACACCGGGGAGCTGTTTTTT.